Reported below is one T cell receptor beta chain. A second PCR, run for about 7 to 11 cycles, used a sample-barcoded 5' primer plus a J-beta primer mix. Each cDNA molecule was tagged by a template-switch adaptor with 12 random nucleotides. From the 5' RACE reads, TCRdb called clonotypes with MiXCR, one entry per CDR3 protein. The sample carries approximately 350,000 distinct CDR3 sequences, about 55% recorded once. Roughly 10 milliliters of peripheral blood were drawn from each donor. Germline loops: CDR1 SGHRS, CDR2 YFSETQ. The CDR3 spans 18 residues. The ends lost 0 bases at V and 7 bases at J; junction bases unmatched: 14. These data are taken from a study of blood T cells in healthy people across ages.

What was sequenced was blood. This chain connects TRBV5-1 to TRBJ2-1, with TRBD2 identical over 9 bases. The source is a man between 60 and 75 years old in good health. In DNA form, the CDR3 reads TGCGCCAGCAGCTTGGACCTAGCAGCGGGGGGCAAAAGGAATGAGCAGTTCTTC. Its protein product is CASSLDLAAGGKRNEQFF.